The sequence of this T cell receptor beta chain was determined in a study of T cells in Graves' hyperthyroidism and ophthalmopathy. For the study at large: Once the initial diagnosis was made, peripheral blood was obtained before any treatment.

TCR beta CDR3 regions were amplified from RNA. RT-PCR in the first round (using the HTBI primer set) targeted the TCR CDR3. TCRdb called the multiplex PCR reads again in MiXCR, with one record for every CDR3 protein. The data hold about 700,000 distinct CDR3 sequences, with 11% to 15% observed a single time. Across 18 months, stable Graves' hyperthyroidism was marked by no progression to ophthalmopathy. Trimming removed 6 bases at V and 1 base at J, with 15 bases between. The CDR3 runs 15 residues. Germline V gene sequence: CDR1 SNHLY, CDR2 FYNNEI. This clonotype was counted ten times or more. Specimen: blood. This clonotype was obtained from a woman under 30 with Graves' hyperthyroidism. The rearrangement uses TRBV2 and TRBJ1-2; D may be TRBD1 (5 bases). CDR3 DNA sequence: TGTGCCAGCAGGGGCAAAGGGGTCCTTAACTATGGCTACACCTTC. Translating gives CASRGKGVLNYGYTF.